This TCR beta chain is drawn from a study of control samples from healthy donors and cancer patients. The V end was cut by 2 bases, the J end by 4 bases, with 15 bases between. Germline V gene lookup returns CDR1 LNHDA and CDR2 SQIVND (reference sequence). This CDR3 is built from 16 residues. Only in-frame clones appear in the TCRdb table, and some are missing; sequencing was by immunoSEQ multiplex PCR. Of about 130,000 clones listed, around 93% are singletons. The TCR comes from a man in his forties or fifties with head and neck cancer. The sequencing sample was made of PBMCs. The chain carries TRBV19 and TRBJ2-1; TRBD2 is a possible D gene (6 bases). The CDR3 region has the DNA TGTGCCAGTAGTATATTTAGTCGGGGGACTTACAATGAGCAGTTCTTC. This codes for CASSIFSRGTYNEQFF.